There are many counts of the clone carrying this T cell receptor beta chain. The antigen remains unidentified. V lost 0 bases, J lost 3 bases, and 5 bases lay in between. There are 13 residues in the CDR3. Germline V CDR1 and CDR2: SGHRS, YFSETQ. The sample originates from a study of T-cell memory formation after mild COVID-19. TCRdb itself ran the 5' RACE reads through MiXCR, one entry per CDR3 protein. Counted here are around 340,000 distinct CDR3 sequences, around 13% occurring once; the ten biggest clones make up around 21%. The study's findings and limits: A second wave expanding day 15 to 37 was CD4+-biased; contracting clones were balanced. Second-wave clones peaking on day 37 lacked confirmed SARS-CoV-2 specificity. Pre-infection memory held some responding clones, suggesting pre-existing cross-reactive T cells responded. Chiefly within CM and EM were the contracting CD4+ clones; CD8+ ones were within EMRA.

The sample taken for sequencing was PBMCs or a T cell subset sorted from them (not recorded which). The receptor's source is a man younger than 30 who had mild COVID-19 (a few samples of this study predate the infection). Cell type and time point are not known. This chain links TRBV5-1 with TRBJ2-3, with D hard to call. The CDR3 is CASSLEKTDTQYF. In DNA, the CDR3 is TGCGCCAGCAGCTTGGAGAAAACAGATACGCAGTATTTT.